These 32 T cell receptor beta chains were sequenced from one sample in a study of shared clonotypes between healthy human individuals. Naive CD8 cells were CD45RO-negative, positively selected for CCR7, excluding terminally differentiated effector memory CD45RA+ cells. Sequencing used immunoSEQ multiplex PCR; TCRdb keeps in-frame clones, though not all of them. The sample contains around 2.1 million clones, under 95% of which appear only once. The sequenced sample consisted of naive CD8+ T cells from PBMCs. The receptors here all came from a young man in good health. Some clones in this sample may be carry-over from other donors' samples.

The chain employs TRBV6-5 and TRBJ1-6; 7 bases fit TRBD1. Trimming removed 5 bases from V and 9 bases from J; junction bases left unmatched: 7. The CDR3 is 14 residues long. The germline V gene has CDR1 MNHEY and CDR2 SVGAGI. The DNA of the CDR3 is TGTGCCAGCAGTCCCACAGGGGAGCGTTCACCCCTCCACTTT. Amino acids: CASSPTGERSPLHF.

Only one count was recorded for this clone. V usage is TRBV9 and J usage is TRBJ1-1; 8 bases align to TRBD1. The junction had 5 bases not matched to a gene; V was cut back by 0 bases and J by 7 bases. The V gene's germline CDR1 is SGDLS and CDR2 YYNGEE. This CDR3 has 14 residues. This CDR3 is CASSVVQGAVEAFF. In nucleotides, the CDR3 is TGTGCCAGCAGCGTAGTGCAGGGGGCGGTTGAAGCTTTCTTT.

Comments on this clone: This specimen includes other DNA sequences encoding the same CDR3. The chain has TRBV19 and TRBJ1-1; D perhaps matches TRBD1 (6 bases). This CDR3 region has 15 residues. V shed 1 base and J shed 4 bases, with 13 bases lying between them. Germline V gene data show CDR1 as LNHDA and CDR2 as SQIVND (reference sequence). Here the CDR3 DNA reads TGTGCCAGTAGTATAGGAGCGGGGGGCGGCACTGAAGCTTTCTTT. Protein: CASSIGAGGGTEAFF.

The genes are TRBV13 and TRBJ2-3; TRBD2 aligns across 13 bases. The trim removed 2 bases at V and 6 bases at J, leaving 5 bases unmatched. The CDR3 has 16 residues. Germline loops: CDR1 PRHDT, CDR2 FYEKMQ (reference sequence). The CDR3 bases are TGTGCCAGCAGCTTACGACTAGCGGGAGGATTTGATACGCAGTATTTT. This encodes CASSLRLAGGFDTQYF.

V is TRBV28 and J is TRBJ2-4, with D possibly being TRBD2 (5 bases). Germline-derived CDR1 and CDR2 are MDHEN and SYDVKM. The CDR3 loop spans 13 amino acids. Trimming shortened V by 6 bases and J by 8 bases, and 14 bases separated the two germline ends. The DNA for the CDR3 is TGTGCCAGCAGCCGACCCCTGGAGGACATTCAGTACTTC. Its translation is CASSRPLEDIQYF.

This clone was counted between two and nine times. Other DNA sequences in the sample encode the same CDR3. The chain employs TRBV5-4 and TRBJ2-7, with TRBD1 matching 9 bases. This CDR3 spans 14 amino acids. The junction had 0 bases not matched to a gene; V was cut back by 0 bases and J by 2 bases. The V gene's germline CDR1 is SGHNT and CDR2 YYREEE (reference sequence). CDR3 amino acids: CASSLGQGAYEQYF. CDR3 in DNA: TGTGCCAGCAGCTTGGGACAGGGGGCCTACGAGCAGTACTTC.

Note on this clone: This same CDR3 is encoded by further DNA sequences in the sample. The chain uses TRBV9 and TRBJ1-1, with D unclear. This CDR3 contains 15 residues. The V end lost 0 bases, the J end lost 1 base, and 10 bases lay between the germline ends. The germline V gene encodes CDR1 SGDLS and CDR2 YYNGEE. The CDR3 here is CASSVDAGENTEAFF. For the CDR3, the DNA is TGTGCCAGCAGCGTAGACGCAGGAGAGAACACTGAAGCTTTCTTT.

The rearrangement joins TRBV2 to TRBJ2-7; D gene uncertain. Per the germline V gene, CDR1 is SNHLY and CDR2 is FYNNEI. The CDR3 spans 14 residues. V was cut by 8 bases and J by 0 bases, with 14 bases left in between. The CDR3 DNA is TGTGCCAGCTATGGTTACCGAAGCTCCTACGAGCAGTACTTC. The encoded protein is CASYGYRSSYEQYF.

As for this clone: The sample has other DNA sequences that encode this CDR3 too. The V gene is TRBV11-3, the J gene TRBJ2-1; D gene ambiguous. Germline-derived CDR1 and CDR2 are SGHNT and YENEEA. The V end was cut by 1 base, the J end by 0 bases, with 7 bases between. CDR3 length: 15 residues. The CDR3: CASSLGRSSYNEQFF. CDR3 nucleotide sequence: TGTGCCAGCAGCTTAGGCCGAAGCTCCTACAATGAGCAGTTCTTC.

The chain recombines TRBV6-1 with TRBJ1-1; D not certain. V was cut by 3 bases and J by 8 bases, with 16 bases left in between. This CDR3 is built from 14 residues. Germline loops: CDR1 MNHNS, CDR2 SASEGT. CDR3 sequence: CASSEFKLPVEAFF. The CDR3, as DNA: TGTGCCAGCAGTGAGTTCAAGCTACCGGTGGAAGCTTTCTTT.

This clone was picked up one time. The CDR3 DNA reads TGTGCCAGCAGCGCCGGGACCTGGGAGAGCTCTGGGGCCAACGTCCTGACTTTC. Its translation is CASSAGTWESSGANVLTF. The chain carries TRBV7-9 and TRBJ2-6; the D gene could be TRBD1 or TRBD2 (5 bases each). The CDR3 runs to 18 residues. Trimming took 5 bases from V and 0 from J, leaving 17 bases between them. Germline V gene data show CDR1 as SEHNR and CDR2 as FQNEAQ (reference sequence).

The rearrangement links TRBV14 to TRBJ2-5; the match to TRBD2 covers 7 bases. The length of the CDR3 is 15 residues. V gave up 1 base and J gave up 5 bases; unmatched junction bases: 7. The germline V gene has CDR1 SGHDN and CDR2 FVKESK. Written as DNA, the CDR3 is TGTGCCAGCAGCCAAGCCACGGGACTATGGGAGACCCAGTACTTC. Translation: CASSQATGLWETQYF. The full variable domain, its missing parts supplied by reference TRBV14 and TRBJ2-5, is EAGVTQFPSHSVIEKGQTVTLRCDPISGHDNLYWYRRVMGKEIKFLLHFVKESKQDESGMPNNRFLAERTGGTYSTLKVQPAELEDSGVYFCASSQATGLWETQYFGPGTRLLVL.

This rearrangement joins TRBV4-1 to TRBJ2-7, with 11 nucleotides matching TRBD2. Germline trimming cut 3 bases from V and 2 bases from J; bases unmatched to any gene: 3. Germline V gives CDR1 MGHRA, CDR2 YSYEKL. The CDR3 has 15 residues. The DNA of the CDR3 is TGCGCCAGCAGCCATAGACTAGCGGGGACCTACGAGCAGTACTTC. Translation: CASSHRLAGTYEQYF.

The genes are TRBV4-1 and TRBJ1-5; D may be TRBD1 (6 bases). This CDR3 region has 18 residues. Trimming removed 3 bases from V and 2 bases from J, with 20 bases in between. CDR1 is MGHRA, CDR2 YSYEKL, per germline. The CDR3 sequence is CASSHPDRLGKGNQPQHF. CDR3 DNA sequence: TGCGCCAGCAGCCACCCCGACAGGCTAGGAAAGGGCAATCAGCCCCAGCATTTT.

The chain recombines TRBV6-6 with TRBJ2-1, with 9 bases lining up with TRBD2. The CDR3 spans 15 residues. V was clipped by 6 bases and J by 10 bases; unmatched bases: 13. Germline-derived CDR1 and CDR2 are MNHNY and SVGAGI (reference sequence). CDR3 sequence (DNA): TGTGCCAGCAGAATAGCGGGAGCCATGTTTCGGGAGCAGTTCTTC. Protein product: CASRIAGAMFREQFF.

V usage is TRBV13 and J usage is TRBJ2-7; 16 bases fit TRBD2. Germline CDR1 and CDR2: PRHDT and FYEKMQ (reference sequence). CDR3 length: 18 residues. After removal of 5 bases from V and 3 bases from J, the junction contained 10 bases not matched to a gene. The CDR3 is CASSPEGGTSGRVYEQYF. The CDR3 DNA sequence: TGTGCCAGCAGCCCCGAAGGGGGGACTAGCGGGAGGGTCTACGAGCAGTACTTC.

This chain joins TRBV27 and TRBJ2-7; D possibly corresponds to TRBD1 (5 bases). Germline V gene sequence: CDR1 MNHEY, CDR2 SMNVEV (reference sequence). Trimming removed 5 bases from V and 3 bases from J, with 14 bases in between. The CDR3 contains 14 residues. CDR3 loop: CASSSLDNVYEQYF. CDR3 nucleotides: TGTGCCAGCAGTAGTTTGGACAATGTCTACGAGCAGTACTTC.

The rearrangement joins TRBV7-2 to TRBJ2-7; D may be TRBD1 or TRBD2 (5 bases each). The germline V gene encodes CDR1 SGHTA and CDR2 FQGNSA. The CDR3 length is 14 residues. The V end lost 5 bases, the J end lost 7 bases, and 18 bases lay between the germline ends. The CDR3 region is CASSASPGPTEQYF. Written as DNA, the CDR3 is TGTGCCAGCAGCGCGTCCCCGGGGCCCACGGAGCAGTACTTC.

This chain uses TRBV27 with TRBJ2-7; TRBD2 matches at 8 bases. The CDR3 is 14 residues long. CDR1 MNHEY and CDR2 SMNVEV come from the germline V gene (reference sequence). The V segment lost 1 base and the J segment 2 bases; nucleotides outside the gene matches: 1. The CDR3 DNA follows: TGTGCCAGCAGTTTATACGGGAGGGCCTACGAGCAGTACTTC. As protein: CASSLYGRAYEQYF.

Comment on this clone: Other DNA sequences in this sample translate to the same CDR3. The J gene is TRBJ2-2, the V gene TRBV6-5; D not resolved. Germline CDR1 and CDR2: MNHEY and SVGAGI. CDR3 size: 13 residues. Trimming took off 0 bases at V and 5 bases at J, with 4 bases between the two ends. The CDR3 DNA sequence: TGTGCCAGCAGTTACTCGTCGACCGGGGAGCTGTTTTTT. It is translated as CASSYSSTGELFF.

This clone has a single count. V is TRBV27 and J is TRBJ2-3, with a possible D match to TRBD2 (5 bases). Deletions cut 5 bases from V and 1 base from J, with 19 bases between. This CDR3 contains 17 residues. Germline CDR1 is MNHEY and CDR2 is SMNVEV (reference sequence). The CDR3 sequence: CASSPSSGLAGTDTQYF. The CDR3 region has the DNA TGTGCCAGCAGTCCCTCTTCCGGGCTAGCTGGCACAGATACGCAGTATTTT.

The chain carries TRBV7-2 and TRBJ1-1; D gene ambiguous. CDR1 and CDR2 from the germline V gene are SGHTA and FQGNSA. V lost 1 base and J 7 bases, leaving 19 bases between the germline ends. The CDR3 loop spans 16 amino acids. The CDR3 spells CASSLGWTPDFGEAFF. The DNA of the CDR3 is TGTGCCAGCAGCTTAGGGTGGACCCCCGATTTTGGTGAAGCTTTCTTT.

This sequence joins TRBV5-4 and TRBJ2-7; TRBD1 aligns across 10 bases. This CDR3 region has 17 residues. Per the germline V gene, CDR1 is SGHNT and CDR2 is YYREEE (reference sequence). The V and J ends lost 2 bases and 6 bases, in that order; junction bases with no gene match: 14. CDR3 DNA: TGTGCCAGCAGCTTATCAGCCGGGACAGGGGTCCAACTCGAGCAGTACTTC. Protein: CASSLSAGTGVQLEQYF.

The rearrangement joins TRBV28 to TRBJ1-2; a weak D match, TRBD1 (5 bases). Germline V CDR1 and CDR2: MDHEN, SYDVKM. V was pared by 1 base and J by 7 bases, with 16 bases between. The CDR3 runs 15 residues. CDR3 DNA sequence: TGTGCCAGCAGTTTATATACAGCCGGGGCCTCTGGCTACACCTTC. It codes for CASSLYTAGASGYTF.

The chain has TRBV19 and TRBJ1-5, with 8 bases that match TRBD1. The CDR3 has 15 residues. Trimming took 2 bases from V and 9 from J; bases not matched to a gene: 9. Germline V gene sequence: CDR1 LNHDA, CDR2 SQIVND (reference sequence). The CDR3 DNA sequence: TGTGCCAGTAGTATAATACGAGACAGGGGTCTGCCCCAGCATTTT. It specifies CASSIIRDRGLPQHF. The full variable domain, with the rest looked up from reference TRBV19 and TRBJ1-5, is DGGITQSPKYLFRKEGQNVTLSCEQNLNHDAMYWYRQDPGQGLRLIYYSQIVNDFQKGDIAEGYSVSREKKESFPLTVTSAQKNPTAFYLCASSIIRDRGLPQHFGDGTRLSIL.

This chain uses TRBV4-1 with TRBJ2-1, with D unclear. Between the trimmed V and J ends, which lost 1 base and 7 bases, there was a span of 14 bases. The CDR3 runs to 15 residues. Germline V gene lookup returns CDR1 MGHRA and CDR2 YSYEKL. The CDR3 is CASSQVALHGNEQFF. The CDR3, as DNA: TGCGCCAGCAGCCAAGTCGCGCTTCATGGGAATGAGCAGTTCTTC.

The CDR3 region is CASSLPYTDTQYF. The CDR3, as DNA: TGTGCCAGCAGTTTACCTTACACAGATACGCAGTATTTT. This chain uses TRBV28 with TRBJ2-3; D is unresolved. This CDR3 has 13 residues. Trimming stripped 2 bases from V and 2 bases from J, with 5 bases between. Germline-derived CDR1 and CDR2 are MDHEN and SYDVKM.

This chain connects TRBV19 to TRBJ2-7; maybe TRBD1 (6 bases). Trimming left V 6 bases short and J 0 bases short, with 15 bases between. The CDR3 extends over 15 amino acids. CDR1 and CDR2 (germline): LNHDA, SQIVND (reference sequence). CDR3: CASRLTGTFSYEQYF. CDR3 DNA: TGTGCCAGTAGACTGACCGGGACATTCTCCTACGAGCAGTACTTC.

The gene calls are TRBV7-9 and TRBJ2-7; 9 bases map to TRBD2. The germline V gene has CDR1 SEHNR and CDR2 FQNEAQ (reference sequence). J lost 7 bases, V lost 3 bases, and 10 bases had no gene match. The CDR3 covers 15 residues. DNA for the CDR3: TGTGCCAGCAGCTTTACGGCGGGAGGGCCAAGGGAGCAGTACTTC. It specifies CASSFTAGGPREQYF.

Worth noting for this clone: This same CDR3 is encoded by further DNA sequences in the sample. The V gene is TRBV4-3, the J gene TRBJ2-3; 11 positions agree with TRBD2. CDR3 size: 16 residues. The V gene's germline CDR1 is LGHNA and CDR2 YSLEER. V dropped 0 bases and J dropped 2; count of bases not matched to a gene: 1. The CDR3 coding sequence is TGCGCCAGCAGCCAAGAACTAGCGGGAGTCACAGATACGCAGTATTTT. Translated: CASSQELAGVTDTQYF.

This rearrangement joins TRBV10-2 to TRBJ2-1; 9 nucleotides line up with TRBD1. Germline-derived CDR1 and CDR2 are WSHSY and SAAADI. With 3 bases clipped from V and 8 bases from J, the junction kept 11 bases outside the gene matches. The CDR3 sequence is 16 residues long. The DNA of the CDR3 is TGCGCCAGCAGTGATAGTTCAGGGACAGGGTTGGATGAGCAGTTCTTC. Its protein product is CASSDSSGTGLDEQFF.

The V and J genes are TRBV25-1 and TRBJ2-7; D is uncertain. The CDR3 is 13 amino acids. With 7 bases removed from V and 1 base from J, the gap between germline ends came to 11 bases. Germline CDR1 MGHDK, CDR2 SYGVNS. The CDR3 DNA reads TGTGCCAGCATGTCCAGACTGTCCTACGAGCAGTACTTC. Translated, it gives CASMSRLSYEQYF.